This entry lists 3 T cell receptor beta chains sequenced from one sample in a study of PD-L1 blockade in urothelial cancer. The assay was immunoSEQ multiplex PCR, and TCRdb's table has in-frame clones only and misses some. The sample comprises about 82,000 clones, approximately 90% of which are singletons, and around 5.3% rests with the top ten. The sample consisted of PBMCs, taken around atezolizumab (anti-PD-L1) treatment. These receptors all come from an older woman with urothelial cancer.

This chain uses TRBV5-4 with TRBJ2-3; TRBD2 aligns across 7 bases. The CDR3 runs to 13 residues. CDR1 is SGHNT and CDR2 is YYREEE in the germline V gene (reference sequence). With 2 bases clipped from V and 4 bases from J, the junction kept 1 base outside the gene matches. CDR3 sequence (DNA): TGTGCCAGCAGCTTTACTAGCGCAGATACGCAGTATTTT. It encodes CASSFTSADTQYF.

The chain recombines TRBV29-1 with TRBJ1-2; tentative D call: TRBD1 (6 bases). There are 13 residues in the CDR3. Trimming took off 4 bases at V and 6 bases at J, with 15 bases between the two ends. Germline V gene data show CDR1 as SQVTM and CDR2 as ANQGSEA. DNA for the CDR3: TGCAGCGTTGTCGCAGGGGAGGGAGATGGCTACACCTTC. Translated, it gives CSVVAGEGDGYTF.

This chain uses TRBV11-2 with TRBJ2-1, with a weak D call TRBD1 (6 bases). CDR1 and CDR2 (germline): SGHAT, FQNNGV. The CDR3 has 15 amino acids. V was shortened by 5 bases and J by 0 bases, with 11 bases between the two germline ends. The CDR3 loop reads CASSPRDTSYNEQFF. CDR3 nucleotide sequence: TGTGCCAGCAGCCCCCGGGACACCTCCTACAATGAGCAGTTCTTC.